Presented here are 28 T cell receptor beta chains from one specimen sequenced in a study of T cell changes during pregnancy in multiple sclerosis. Profiled with immunoSEQ multiplex PCR; TCRdb holds only in-frame clones, not every one. The sample carries some 49,000 clones, 90% recorded once. Sample: peripheral blood, taken after pregnancy. The source of these receptors is a female donor in good health, enrolled as a control in a pregnancy study.

The chain combines TRBV18 with TRBJ1-1; tentatively, D is TRBD1 (5 bases). The CDR3 runs to 16 residues. Trimming stripped 2 bases from V and 3 bases from J, with 16 bases between. Germline V lookup: CDR1 KGHSH, CDR2 LQKENI. For the CDR3, the DNA is TGTGCCAGCTCACCAATCCCGGCGGGGGGGGACACTGAAGCTTTCTTT. Translation: CASSPIPAGGDTEAFF.

V and J are TRBV6-1 and TRBJ2-4; the D is unclear. The germline CDR1 and CDR2 sequences are MNHNS and SASEGT. CDR3 length: 12 residues. Trimming left V 6 bases short and J 5 bases short, with 8 bases between. The CDR3 sequence: CASSLAQNIQYF. Written as DNA, the CDR3 is TGTGCCAGCAGCTTAGCTCAAAACATTCAGTACTTC.

This rearrangement joins TRBV11-3 to TRBJ2-2; 8 nucleotides align to TRBD2. There are 17 residues in the CDR3. V lost 5 bases and J lost 5; bases outside the gene matches: 13. Germline V lookup: CDR1 SGHNT, CDR2 YENEEA. The CDR3 region is CASSPAFLAGLTGELFF. CDR3 nucleotide sequence: TGTGCCAGCAGCCCCGCCTTCCTAGCGGGCTTAACCGGGGAGCTGTTTTTT.

The chain links TRBV11-2 to TRBJ1-1, with a tentative D call TRBD1 (6 bases). Between the trimmed V and J ends, which lost 5 bases and 4 bases, there was a span of 17 bases. CDR3 length: 15 residues. Per germline, CDR1 SGHAT and CDR2 FQNNGV. In nucleotides, the CDR3 is TGTGCCAGCAGCCTCGCCCGGGGCAGGGGCACTGAAGCTTTCTTT. Translating gives CASSLARGRGTEAFF.

This chain uses TRBV5-1 with TRBJ1-2, with a weak D call TRBD1 (5 bases). Trimming shortened V by 0 bases and J by 0 bases, and 9 bases separated the two germline ends. The CDR3 covers 15 residues. Per the germline V gene, CDR1 is SGHRS and CDR2 is YFSETQ. CDR3 sequence reads: CASSLDRPANYGYTF. The CDR3 nucleotides are TGCGCCAGCAGCTTGGACAGGCCAGCTAACTATGGCTACACCTTC.

This clone was found a few times. The chain is built from TRBV11-1 and TRBJ1-1; D is perhaps TRBD1 (6 bases). V was cut by 1 base and J by 0 bases, with 9 bases left in between. Germline V gene data show CDR1 as SGHAT and CDR2 as FQDESV (reference sequence). This CDR3 is built from 15 residues. In nucleotides, the CDR3 is TGTGCCAGCAGCTTAGAGGGGACACTGAACACTGAAGCTTTCTTT. Translating gives CASSLEGTLNTEAFF.

The chain has TRBV6-6 and TRBJ2-3; 9 bases are shared with TRBD1. The CDR3 length is 16 residues. Trimming removed 6 bases from V and 0 bases from J; junction bases left unmatched: 7. Per germline, CDR1 MNHNY and CDR2 SVGAGI (reference sequence). The CDR3 reads CASRTIGQGSTDTQYF. The CDR3 nucleotides read TGTGCCAGCAGAACCATCGGACAGGGGAGCACAGATACGCAGTATTTT.

The chain is built from TRBV9 and TRBJ2-1, with 11 bases fitting TRBD1. The trim removed 0 bases at V and 7 bases at J, leaving 6 bases unmatched. Germline-derived CDR1 and CDR2 are SGDLS and YYNGEE. There are 16 residues in the CDR3. The CDR3 bases are TGTGCCAGCAGCGTAGCGGACAGGGGGCGTTGGAATGAGCAGTTCTTC. Translated: CASSVADRGRWNEQFF.

The rearrangement joins TRBV11-2 to TRBJ2-7; TRBD2 matches at 8 bases. The V gene end was trimmed by 6 bases and the J gene end by 6 bases; junction bases not matched to a gene: 10. CDR3 size: 14 residues. Germline assignment: CDR1 SGHAT and CDR2 FQNNGV. CDR3 residues: CASRKAGVLAEQYF. The CDR3 coding sequence is TGTGCCAGCAGGAAAGCGGGAGTCCTGGCCGAGCAGTACTTC.

The gene calls are TRBV18 and TRBJ1-2; 7 nucleotides match TRBD1. Germline CDR1 and CDR2: KGHSH and LQKENI. V lost 3 bases, J lost 4 bases, and 2 bases stayed unmatched. The CDR3 loop spans 13 amino acids. The CDR3 loop reads CASSPGQTYGYTF. The CDR3 DNA reads TGTGCCAGCTCACCGGGACAGACCTATGGCTACACCTTC. Filled out from reference TRBV18 and TRBJ1-2, the complete variable domain reads NAGVMQNPRHLVRRRGQEARLRCSPMKGHSHVYWYRQLPEEGLKFMVYLQKENIIDESGMPKERFSAEFPKEGPSILRIQQVVRGDSAAYFCASSPGQTYGYTFGSGTRLTVV.

The chain uses TRBV10-3 and TRBJ1-1, with 7 bases identical to TRBD1. The CDR3 has 15 amino acids. Germline loops: CDR1 ENHRY, CDR2 SYGVKD. V gave up 6 bases and J gave up 2 bases; unmatched junction bases: 9. CDR3 sequence reads: CAIRATGAVNTEAFF. The CDR3 DNA follows: TGTGCCATCAGGGCCACAGGGGCGGTAAACACTGAAGCTTTCTTT.

This sequence joins TRBV28 and TRBJ2-5; 10 positions agree with TRBD2. Trimming cost V 3 bases and J 3 bases; bases outside gene matches: 7. Germline V gene lookup returns CDR1 MDHEN and CDR2 SYDVKM. CDR3 length: 16 residues. As DNA, the CDR3 is TGTGCCAGCAGTTTGGTGCTAGCGGGAGAGAAAGAGACCCAGTACTTC. It is translated as CASSLVLAGEKETQYF.

J is TRBJ2-1 and V is TRBV5-1; 12 nucleotides agree with TRBD2. Trimming removed 5 bases from V and 4 bases from J; junction bases left unmatched: 4. Germline V gene data show CDR1 as SGHRS and CDR2 as YFSETQ. The CDR3 is 15 amino acids. The CDR3 sequence is CASRLAGGPYNEQFF. CDR3 sequence (DNA): TGCGCCAGCAGACTAGCGGGGGGCCCATACAATGAGCAGTTCTTC.

In this sample, this clone turned up a few times. The V gene is TRBV27, the J gene TRBJ2-7; 9 bases are shared with TRBD1. J gave up 7 bases and V 6 bases, and 4 bases lay outside the gene matches. CDR3 size: 12 residues. The germline gives CDR1 MNHEY, CDR2 SMNVEV (reference sequence). CDR3 in DNA: TGTGCCAGCAGACAGGGGGCGAATGAGCAGTACTTC. It translates to CASRQGANEQYF.

V usage is TRBV6-5 and J usage is TRBJ2-5; tentative D call: TRBD2 (6 bases). The CDR3 contains 15 residues. Trimming removed 0 bases from V and 2 bases from J, with 10 bases in between. Germline loops: CDR1 MNHEY, CDR2 SVGAGI. For the CDR3, the DNA is TGTGCCAGCAGTTACTCACCGGGAGCACAAGAGACCCAGTACTTC. This sequence encodes CASSYSPGAQETQYF.

The rearrangement uses TRBV29-1 and TRBJ2-3, with 8 nucleotides matching TRBD1. Germline CDR1 reads SQVTM; CDR2 reads ANQGSEA. The CDR3 length is 15 residues. With 5 bases clipped from V and 5 bases from J, the junction kept 12 bases outside the gene matches. The CDR3 bases are TGCAGCGTTACACCAGGACAGGGAGGAATAGATACGCAGTATTTT. This translates into CSVTPGQGGIDTQYF.

This clone was picked up a small number of times. The chain carries TRBV27 and TRBJ1-5; 8 bases are a match to TRBD1. Germline V gene sequence: CDR1 MNHEY, CDR2 SMNVEV (reference sequence). V gave up 3 bases and J gave up 2 bases; unmatched junction bases: 3. The CDR3 has 15 residues. The DNA of the CDR3 is TGTGCCAGCAGTTTCTCGACAGGGGGCAATCAGCCCCAGCATTTT. This codes for CASSFSTGGNQPQHF.

The DNA for the CDR3 is TGCGCCAGCAGCTTGGACGGGAGAGTGACTGAAGCTTTCTTT. Translating gives CASSLDGRVTEAFF. The chain couples TRBV5-1 to TRBJ1-1; no reliable D call. The CDR3 spans 14 residues. CDR1 SGHRS and CDR2 YFSETQ come from the germline V gene. V lost 0 bases and J lost 5, with 11 bases in between.

The rearrangement joins TRBV7-2 to TRBJ2-7, with TRBD2 as a possible D gene (5 bases). Looked up from germline, CDR1 is SGHTA and CDR2 is FQGNSA. Deletions cut 0 bases from V and 7 bases from J, with 10 bases between. The CDR3 contains 13 residues. The CDR3 sequence: CASSLATTGEQYF. In nucleotides, the CDR3 is TGTGCCAGCAGCTTAGCGACGACGGGGGAGCAGTACTTC. The full variable domain, in which reference TRBV7-2 and TRBJ2-7 provide the parts outside the CDR3, is GAGVSQSPSNKVTEKGKDVELRCDPISGHTALYWYRQSLGQGLEFLIYFQGNSAPDKSGLPSDRFSAERTGGSVSTLTIQRTQQEDSAVYLCASSLATTGEQYFGPGTRLTVT.

The rearrangement joins TRBV6-1 to TRBJ1-5; a weak D match, TRBD1 (6 bases). Looked up from germline, CDR1 is MNHNS and CDR2 is SASEGT. This CDR3 region has 15 residues. Trimming shortened V by 2 bases and J by 5 bases, and 13 bases separated the two germline ends. The CDR3 reads CASSEMGGGHQPQHF. The CDR3 nucleotides are TGTGCCAGCAGTGAAATGGGAGGGGGGCATCAGCCCCAGCATTTT.

This clone has only one observation. The gene calls are TRBV9 and TRBJ2-7; maybe TRBD2 (5 bases). V was cut by 4 bases and J by 0 bases, with 23 bases left in between. Germline loops: CDR1 SGDLS, CDR2 YYNGEE. The length of the CDR3 is 18 residues. CDR3 in DNA: TGTGCCAGCAGCCCTCACCGTGTCGGACTCCCTAGCTCCTACGAGCAGTACTTC. This translates into CASSPHRVGLPSSYEQYF.

V and J are TRBV4-1 and TRBJ2-3, with TRBD1 matching 10 bases. The germline gives CDR1 MGHRA, CDR2 YSYEKL. V lost 4 bases and J lost 5; bases outside the gene matches: 6. This CDR3 has 15 residues. In nucleotides, the CDR3 is TGCGCCAGCAGCCCTACCGGGACAGGGGTAGATACGCAGTATTTT. It codes for CASSPTGTGVDTQYF.

This chain uses TRBV18 with TRBJ1-1; 9 bases fit TRBD1. The germline V gene has CDR1 KGHSH and CDR2 LQKENI. This CDR3 has 17 amino acids. V was pared by 4 bases and J by 6 bases, with 15 bases of the junction left unmatched. The CDR3 loop reads CASSQRAPGQGSPEAFF. In DNA form, the CDR3 reads TGTGCCAGCTCACAGCGAGCTCCGGGACAGGGTAGTCCTGAAGCTTTCTTT.

J is TRBJ2-1 and V is TRBV6-4; the match to TRBD2 covers 9 bases. V trimming: 3 bases; J trimming: 8 bases; junction bases outside the gene matches: 5. Germline CDR1 reads MRHNA; CDR2 reads SNTAGT. The length of the CDR3 is 14 residues. Written as DNA, the CDR3 is TGTGCCAGCAGTGAATCTAGGACTAGCGATGAGCAGTTCTTC. Protein product: CASSESRTSDEQFF.

V is TRBV5-4 and J is TRBJ1-4, with D perhaps TRBD1 (6 bases). This CDR3 comprises 16 residues. Germline V gene lookup returns CDR1 SGHNT and CDR2 YYREEE (reference sequence). V lost 4 bases, J lost 2 bases, and 15 bases lay in between. The CDR3 DNA is TGTGCCAGCAGCCCACAGGGTCTAACCACTAATGAAAAACTGTTTTTT. Protein: CASSPQGLTTNEKLFF.

This chain links TRBV29-1 with TRBJ2-5; D is undetermined. The V end lost 6 bases, the J end lost 0 bases, and 11 bases lay between the germline ends. CDR3 length equals 13 residues. The germline CDR1 and CDR2 sequences are SQVTM and ANQGSEA. The CDR3 bases are TGCAGCGTAGATACAGCTTACCAAGAGACCCAGTACTTC. It encodes CSVDTAYQETQYF.

This clone occurred once. J is TRBJ2-7 and V is TRBV6-6, with 9 bases lining up with TRBD1. The CDR3 sequence is 15 residues long. V lost 2 bases to trimming and J lost 0 bases; unmatched junction nucleotides: 2. Germline V CDR1 and CDR2: MNHNY, SVGAGI (reference sequence). CDR3 residues: CASSYGQGSSYEQYF. CDR3 DNA sequence: TGTGCCAGCAGTTACGGACAGGGGAGCTCCTACGAGCAGTACTTC.

The rearrangement joins TRBV9 to TRBJ2-2; 8 nucleotides match TRBD2. V shed 6 bases, J shed 0 bases, and the junction held 4 bases outside the gene matches. This CDR3 contains 15 residues. Germline V gives CDR1 SGDLS, CDR2 YYNGEE. Here the CDR3 DNA reads TGTGCCAGCAACACGGGAGGGGCGAACACCGGGGAGCTGTTTTTT. This encodes CASNTGGANTGELFF.